The 5 T cell receptor beta chains reported below all come from one sample, sequenced in a study of T cells after yellow fever vaccination. TCRdb fed the 5' RACE reads into MiXCR, producing one record per CDR3 protein. The table lists 250,000 to 300,000 distinct CDR3 sequences, roughly 5% of them singletons. The sequencing here drew on CD4+ T cells sorted from PBMCs, taken on the day of the yellow fever booster vaccination. The origin of the receptors is a man aged 18 to 29 who received the YFV17D yellow fever vaccine.

This clonotype was seen many times. The genes are TRBV6-5 and TRBJ2-5; D is unresolved. CDR3 length: 11 residues. Germline V CDR1 and CDR2: MNHEY, SVGAGI. The chain's CDR3 is CVIVRQETQYF. Written as DNA, the CDR3 is TGTGTCATAGTCCGCCAAGAGACCCAGTACTTC.

This clonotype was observed a few times. This rearrangement joins TRBV2 to TRBJ1-1, with D maybe TRBD1 (5 bases). This CDR3 spans 15 amino acids. V gave up 7 bases and J gave up 2 bases, with 17 bases separating them. Germline CDR1 is SNHLY and CDR2 is FYNNEI. CDR3 amino acids: CASTWDRGTNTEAFF. The CDR3 DNA is TGTGCCAGCACGTGGGACCGGGGCACAAACACTGAAGCTTTCTTT.

This clonotype was counted ten times or more. V and J are TRBV7-2 and TRBJ2-5; D may be TRBD1 (6 bases). The CDR3 spans 15 residues. With 5 bases removed from V and 1 base from J, the gap between germline ends came to 14 bases. Germline loops: CDR1 SGHTA, CDR2 FQGNSA. The CDR3 region has the DNA TGTGCCAGCAGCGGAAGGACAGCAACCCAAGAGACCCAGTACTTC. Encoded protein: CASSGRTATQETQYF.

The chain couples TRBV30 to TRBJ2-5; D remains unclear. With 3 bases removed from V and 11 bases from J, the gap between germline ends came to 19 bases. CDR3 length: 13 amino acids. Germline CDR1 and CDR2: GTSNPN and SVGIG (reference sequence). Written as DNA, the CDR3 is TGTGCCTGGAGCGCCGGTCCGACGCCGCTTCAGTACTTC. It translates to CAWSAGPTPLQYF.

This clonotype was counted many times. This sequence joins TRBV6-5 and TRBJ1-1; 9 bases fit TRBD1. Germline values: CDR1 MNHEY, CDR2 SVGAGI. V lost 3 bases and J lost 5; bases outside the gene matches: 7. The CDR3 spans 15 residues. CDR3 residues: CASSYFTGTGTEAFF. The CDR3 nucleotides read TGTGCCAGCAGTTATTTTACCGGGACAGGGACTGAAGCTTTCTTT.